These 18 T cell receptor beta chains were sequenced from one sample in a study of neurological immune-mediated disorders. TCRdb passed the 5' RACE reads through MiXCR, listing each CDR3 protein once. The sample yields roughly 120,000 distinct CDR3 sequences, about 3.2% seen once. The sample consisted of PBMCs. The receptors here all came from a woman aged 25-40 years with multiple sclerosis.

The chain couples TRBV18 to TRBJ2-1; 8 positions agree with TRBD1. J was trimmed by 6 bases and V by 3 bases; bases with no gene match: 4. This CDR3 region has 14 residues. Germline V CDR1 and CDR2: KGHSH, LQKENI. The CDR3 bases are TGTGCCAGCTCACCCGGGACAGGAGTCAATGAGCAGTTCTTC. Protein product: CASSPGTGVNEQFF.

To note about this clonotype: At one end the junction does not follow the germline gene, possibly because of a read error. The V and J genes are TRBV10-2 and TRBJ1-6; D is undetermined. Germline CDR1 and CDR2: WSHSY and SAAADI. The CDR3 is made up of 12 amino acids. CDR3 DNA sequence: TGCGCCAGCAGTGGGGCCGATTCACACCTCCACTTT. Protein sequence: CASSGADSHLHF.

This clonotype appeared many times. J is TRBJ2-3 and V is TRBV9, with D possibly matching TRBD1 (5 bases). V was shortened by 0 bases and J by 0 bases, with 8 bases between the two germline ends. CDR1 is SGDLS, CDR2 YYNGEE, per germline. The CDR3 consists of 15 residues. The DNA for the CDR3 is TGTGCCAGCAGCGTAGGGGGCGGTAGCACAGATACGCAGTATTTT. This sequence encodes CASSVGGGSTDTQYF.

This clonotype was recorded many times. The V gene is TRBV4-3, the J gene TRBJ2-1; possibly TRBD1 for D (6 bases). CDR3 length: 14 residues. The V gene lost 0 bases and the J gene lost 5 bases, with 8 bases spanning the gap. CDR1 is LGHNA, CDR2 YSLEER, per germline. The CDR3 spells CASSQDRTDNEQFF. The CDR3 DNA reads TGCGCCAGCAGCCAAGATCGGACAGACAATGAGCAGTTCTTC.

This clonotype came up many times. The gene calls are TRBV10-3 and TRBJ1-2; tentatively, D is TRBD1 (5 bases). This CDR3 spans 17 amino acids. V was cut by 0 bases and J by 4 bases, with 18 bases left in between. Germline-derived CDR1 and CDR2 are ENHRY and SYGVKD. The CDR3 DNA sequence: TGTGCCATCAGTGAGTCAAACCTTGGCAGGGTAATCTATGGCTACACCTTC. This translates into CAISESNLGRVIYGYTF.

There are many counts of this clonotype. This chain uses TRBV30 with TRBJ2-1; 7 bases agree with TRBD2. Per the germline V gene, CDR1 is GTSNPN and CDR2 is SVGIG (reference sequence). The junction had 17 bases not matched to a gene; V was cut back by 8 bases and J by 10 bases. CDR3 length equals 14 residues. The CDR3 here is CAASSSGVSWEQFF. DNA for the CDR3: TGTGCCGCCTCAAGCAGCGGGGTTTCCTGGGAGCAGTTCTTC.

This clonotype was recorded at least ten times. The chain couples TRBV3-1 to TRBJ1-4; perhaps TRBD1 as D (5 bases). The germline V gene has CDR1 LGHDT and CDR2 YNNKEL (reference sequence). The ends were cut back, 5 bases at V and 10 bases at J, with 17 bases in the middle. The CDR3 has 14 residues. CDR3 residues: CASSSRDSGRKLFF. The CDR3 bases are TGTGCCAGCAGCTCCCGCGACTCGGGACGAAAACTGTTTTTT.

This clonotype was observed a handful of times. The gene calls are TRBV4-1 and TRBJ1-1; no definite D call. The CDR3 length is 14 residues. Trimming left V 2 bases short and J 0 bases short, with 7 bases between. The germline CDR1 and CDR2 sequences are MGHRA and YSYEKL. DNA of the CDR3: TGCGCCAGCAGCCAACTGCCAGTGAACACTGAAGCTTTCTTT. Encoded protein: CASSQLPVNTEAFF.

This clonotype was seen at least ten times. This rearrangement joins TRBV20-1 to TRBJ2-5; the match to TRBD2 covers 11 bases. Germline V gene sequence: CDR1 DFQATT, CDR2 SNEGSKA (reference sequence). The CDR3 runs to 16 residues. With 3 bases clipped from V and 0 bases from J, the junction kept 6 bases outside the gene matches. CDR3: CSASRLAGGYQETQYF. The CDR3, as DNA: TGCAGTGCTAGTCGGCTAGCGGGAGGATACCAAGAGACCCAGTACTTC.

In its sample, this clonotype was seen many times. This sequence joins TRBV2 and TRBJ2-1, with 12 bases aligning to TRBD1. CDR1 is SNHLY, CDR2 FYNNEI, per germline. The CDR3 covers 14 residues. V lost 7 bases, J lost 10 bases, and 8 bases stayed unmatched. In DNA form, the CDR3 reads TGTGCCAGCACTTCCTGGGACAGGGGGCAAGAGCAGTTCTTC. Its protein product is CASTSWDRGQEQFF.

This clonotype was counted many times. The V and J genes are TRBV6-6 and TRBJ2-7; tentatively, D is TRBD1 (6 bases). CDR3 length equals 13 residues. CDR1 is MNHNY, CDR2 SVGAGI, per germline (reference sequence). Trimming cost V 2 bases and J 3 bases, with 8 bases left between them. The CDR3 region has the DNA TGTGCCAGCAGTTACGGGACATTCTACGAGCAGTACTTC. Its protein is CASSYGTFYEQYF.

This clonotype showed up many times. The rearrangement links TRBV5-6 to TRBJ2-2; D is unresolved. V was clipped by 2 bases and J by 8 bases, with 10 bases between them. CDR1 is SGHDT, CDR2 YYEEEE, per germline. The length of the CDR3 is 13 residues. As DNA, the CDR3 is TGTGCCAGCAGCTTCCACCGCCGTGGGGAGCTGTTTTTT. This translates into CASSFHRRGELFF.

This clonotype was seen ten or more times. The rearrangement links TRBV18 to TRBJ1-4; the D is unclear. Between the trimmed V and J ends, which lost 0 bases and 8 bases, there was a span of 13 bases. The germline CDR1 and CDR2 sequences are KGHSH and LQKENI. The CDR3 runs 15 residues. The CDR3 spells CASSPPEGIREKLFF. In DNA, the CDR3 is TGTGCCAGCTCACCACCCGAGGGTATAAGGGAAAAACTGTTTTTT.

This clonotype was recorded many times. The chain uses TRBV27 and TRBJ2-1; maybe TRBD2 (5 bases). The CDR3 extends over 15 amino acids. The germline CDR1 and CDR2 sequences are MNHEY and SMNVEV (reference sequence). Deletions cut 7 bases from V and 0 bases from J, with 13 bases between. The CDR3 bases are TGTGCCAGCATGTTTGGAGGAGGCTCCTACAATGAGCAGTTCTTC. It specifies CASMFGGGSYNEQFF.

This clonotype turned up a few times. This chain connects TRBV6-5 to TRBJ2-3; no firm D call. V dropped 5 bases and J dropped 0 bases, with 12 bases sitting between them. Germline V lookup: CDR1 MNHEY, CDR2 SVGAGI. The CDR3 is 15 amino acids. CDR3 sequence: CASSPFAASTDTQYF. The CDR3 DNA is TGTGCCAGCAGTCCCTTTGCGGCTAGCACAGATACGCAGTATTTT.

This clonotype has at least ten counts. The rearrangement links TRBV5-1 to TRBJ2-1; unclear D gene. Trimming left V 0 bases short and J 4 bases short, with 8 bases between. CDR1 is SGHRS, CDR2 YFSETQ, per germline. The CDR3 runs to 14 residues. The CDR3 region has the DNA TGCGCCAGCAGCTTGGAACAACCTTACAATGAGCAGTTCTTC. Translating gives CASSLEQPYNEQFF. Full variable domain (rest looked up from reference TRBV5-1 and TRBJ2-1): KAGVTQTPRYLIKTRGQQVTLSCSPISGHRSVSWYQQTPGQGLQFLFEYFSETQRNKGNFPGRFSGRQFSNSRSEMNVSTLELGDSALYLCASSLEQPYNEQFFGPGTRLTVL.

This clonotype was found many times. The rearrangement uses TRBV7-2 and TRBJ2-1; D may correspond to TRBD1 or TRBD2 (5 bases each). Germline CDR1 reads SGHTA; CDR2 reads FQGNSA. This CDR3 spans 15 amino acids. V was trimmed by 1 base and J by 1 base, leaving 8 bases between them. The CDR3, as DNA: TGTGCCAGCAGCTTAGGGGACGTATCCTACAATGAGCAGTTCTTC. This translates into CASSLGDVSYNEQFF.

The table lists this clonotype with many counts. This rearrangement joins TRBV6-5 to TRBJ1-4, with TRBD1 as a possible D gene (6 bases). The CDR3 totals 13 residues. CDR1 is MNHEY and CDR2 is SVGAGI in the germline V gene. With 6 bases removed from V and 6 bases from J, the gap between germline ends came to 11 bases. CDR3: CASRQGGDEKLFF. CDR3 sequence (DNA): TGTGCCAGCAGACAGGGCGGGGATGAAAAACTGTTTTTT.